This is a list of T cell receptor beta chains from one sample in a study of breast tumors, draining lymph nodes, adjacent tissues. Each CDR3 protein is one row after TCRdb ran MiXCR on the multiplex PCR reads. The table lists about 25,000 distinct CDR3 sequences, roughly a quarter of them singletons. The specimen sequenced was breast tumor tissue. The origin of the receptors is a female donor with breast cancer. Some clones in this sample may be carry-over from other donors' samples. The CDR3 runs from the conserved cysteine through the conserved F or W. Fields, in order: clone size, D gene, J gene, V gene, CDR3 DNA, CDR3 protein. The D gene is left open where the match is weak. Rows give clone size only sometimes, using once, few, many, or a class for an expanded clone.

clone_size: many; d_call: -; j_call: TRBJ2-7; v_call: TRBV20-1; cdr3_nt: TGCAGTGCTAGGTCCCCCAGCTCCTACGAGCAGTACTTC; cdr3_aa: CSARSPSSYEQYF
clone_size: many; d_call: TRBD2; j_call: TRBJ2-1; v_call: TRBV9; cdr3_nt: TGTGCCAGCAGCGTATTCGCGGGAGGGCAGGATGAGCAGTTCTTC; cdr3_aa: CASSVFAGGQDEQFF
clone_size: many; d_call: TRBD2; j_call: TRBJ2-7; v_call: TRBV2; cdr3_nt: TGTGCCACGCGGGAGTACTCCTACGAGCAGTACTTC; cdr3_aa: CATREYSYEQYF
clone_size: many; d_call: TRBD2; j_call: TRBJ2-1; v_call: TRBV20-1; cdr3_nt: TGCAGTGCTACGCACCTAGCGGGAATCAATGAGCAGTTCTTC; cdr3_aa: CSATHLAGINEQFF
clone_size: -; d_call: -; j_call: TRBJ1-4; v_call: TRBV18; cdr3_nt: TGTGCCAGCTCACCAAACGAGGGGGCTAATGAAAAACTGTTTTTT; cdr3_aa: CASSPNEGANEKLFF
clone_size: many; d_call: -; j_call: TRBJ2-2; v_call: TRBV20-1; cdr3_nt: TGCAGTGCTAGGTATCCGGGATTGGACACCGGGGAGCTGTTTTTT; cdr3_aa: CSARYPGLDTGELFF
clone_size: many; d_call: -; j_call: TRBJ1-5; v_call: TRBV4-1; cdr3_nt: TGCGCCAGCAGCCGCCAGGGAATGGGACAGCCCCAGCATTTT; cdr3_aa: CASSRQGMGQPQHF
clone_size: many; d_call: TRBD2; j_call: TRBJ2-7; v_call: TRBV20-1; cdr3_nt: TGCAGTGCTGGACGACTAGCGGGAGGGGAGCAGTACTTC; cdr3_aa: CSAGRLAGGEQYF
clone_size: -; d_call: TRBD1; j_call: TRBJ1-1; v_call: TRBV12-3/TRBV12-4; cdr3_nt: TGTGCCAGCAGACCTACAGGGGAAAATACTGAAGCTTTCTTT; cdr3_aa: CASRPTGENTEAFF
clone_size: few; d_call: TRBD2; j_call: TRBJ2-1; v_call: TRBV28; cdr3_nt: TGTGCCAGCACGCGGGAGAGTGAGGGTAATGAGCAGTTCTTC; cdr3_aa: CASTRESEGNEQFF
clone_size: many; d_call: -; j_call: TRBJ1-2; v_call: TRBV7-9; cdr3_nt: TGTGCCAGCAGCTTATTCCGGGACTATGGCTACACCTTC; cdr3_aa: CASSLFRDYGYTF
clone_size: many; d_call: -; j_call: TRBJ1-5; v_call: TRBV19; cdr3_nt: TGTGCCAGTAGTGACGACAGAGATAGCAATCAGCCCCAGCATTTT; cdr3_aa: CASSDDRDSNQPQHF
clone_size: many; d_call: -; j_call: TRBJ1-4; v_call: TRBV5-5; cdr3_nt: TGTGCCAGCAGCTTGTTACTGGGAGAAAAACTGTTTTTT; cdr3_aa: CASSLLLGEKLFF
clone_size: once; d_call: TRBD1; j_call: TRBJ1-1; v_call: TRBV7-9; cdr3_nt: TGTGCCAGCACCAGAACGACAGGGAGGTCGTCTGGCACTGAAGCTTTCTTT; cdr3_aa: CASTRTTGRSSGTEAFF
clone_size: medium-sized; d_call: -; j_call: TRBJ1-2; v_call: TRBV20-1; cdr3_nt: TGCAGTGTCTCGGACAGCGCTAACTATGGCTACACCTTC; cdr3_aa: CSVSDSANYGYTF
clone_size: many; d_call: -; j_call: TRBJ1-6; v_call: TRBV20-1; cdr3_nt: TGCAGTGCTACCCTTGGCAGTAGCTATAATTCACCCCTCCACTTT; cdr3_aa: CSATLGSSYNSPLHF
clone_size: many; d_call: -; j_call: TRBJ1-2; v_call: TRBV25-1; cdr3_nt: TGTGCCAGCAGTGAACACGGGGGCCTCTATGGCTACACCTTC; cdr3_aa: CASSEHGGLYGYTF
clone_size: -; d_call: -; j_call: TRBJ1-2; v_call: TRBV6-5; cdr3_nt: TGTGCCAGCAGTTATTCTGACGGAGCCAGTGGCTACACCTTC; cdr3_aa: CASSYSDGASGYTF
clone_size: many; d_call: -; j_call: TRBJ1-5; v_call: TRBV30; cdr3_nt: TGTGCCTGGAGTGCCACGACGGTCGCCAATCAGCCCCAGCATTTT; cdr3_aa: CAWSATTVANQPQHF
clone_size: many; d_call: TRBD2; j_call: TRBJ2-1; v_call: TRBV7-9; cdr3_nt: TGTGCCAGCAGCACCACAGGCGGGGGTAGCTCCTACAATGAGCAGTTCTTC; cdr3_aa: CASSTTGGGSSYNEQFF
clone_size: many; d_call: -; j_call: TRBJ1-2; v_call: TRBV24-1; cdr3_nt: TGTGCCACCAGTGAGAGCAGGGATGGTGGCTACACCTTC; cdr3_aa: CATSESRDGGYTF
clone_size: many; d_call: -; j_call: TRBJ2-7; v_call: TRBV6-1; cdr3_nt: TGTGCCAGCACGGCTAGGTACGATCCCGAGCAGTACTTC; cdr3_aa: CASTARYDPEQYF
clone_size: -; d_call: TRBD2; j_call: TRBJ2-7; v_call: TRBV13; cdr3_nt: TGTGCCAGCAGCTTAGAACAGGGGCTCCGGACTAGCGGGAGTCGGCACGAGCAGCACTTC; cdr3_aa: CASSLEQGLRTSGSRHEQHF
clone_size: many; d_call: TRBD2; j_call: TRBJ2-1; v_call: TRBV30; cdr3_nt: TGTGCCTGGAAGCGACTAGCGGTGTACAATGAGCAGTTCTTC; cdr3_aa: CAWKRLAVYNEQFF
clone_size: many; d_call: TRBD2; j_call: TRBJ2-7; v_call: TRBV5-8; cdr3_nt: TGTGCCAGCAGTCGACAAAGACTAGCGGGGGCCGACGAGCAGTACTTC; cdr3_aa: CASSRQRLAGADEQYF
clone_size: many; d_call: -; j_call: TRBJ2-5; v_call: TRBV7-9; cdr3_nt: TGTGCCAGCAGCCCGGGCAGGGACCAAGAGACCCAGTACTTC; cdr3_aa: CASSPGRDQETQYF
clone_size: -; d_call: TRBD1; j_call: TRBJ1-2; v_call: TRBV28; cdr3_nt: TGTGCCAGCAGTTTATTGGGACAGCTCGCCTATGGCTACACCTTC; cdr3_aa: CASSLLGQLAYGYTF
clone_size: many; d_call: -; j_call: TRBJ2-5; v_call: TRBV10-3; cdr3_nt: TGTGCCATCCAAGACTTCCAAGAGACCCAGTACTTC; cdr3_aa: CAIQDFQETQYF
clone_size: many; d_call: TRBD2; j_call: TRBJ2-3; v_call: TRBV5-1; cdr3_nt: TGCGCCAGCAGCCCGGAAGGGAGCGGGATGACAGATACGCAGTATTTT; cdr3_aa: CASSPEGSGMTDTQYF
clone_size: -; d_call: TRBD1; j_call: TRBJ2-5; v_call: TRBV5-6; cdr3_nt: TGTGCCAGCAGCCGCCAGGGACAGGGGGCTGGAGAGACCCAGTACTTC; cdr3_aa: CASSRQGQGAGETQYF
clone_size: many; d_call: -; j_call: TRBJ2-5; v_call: TRBV11-2; cdr3_nt: TGTGCCAGCAGCTTAGAACGCTTTCCAGGGGCATCAGATCAAGAGACCCAGTACTTC; cdr3_aa: CASSLERFPGASDQETQYF
clone_size: few; d_call: -; j_call: TRBJ1-3; v_call: TRBV2; cdr3_nt: TGTGCCAGCAGTGAAGGGGTACGGACCTCTGGAAACGCCATATATTTT; cdr3_aa: CASSEGVRTSGNAIYF
clone_size: many; d_call: TRBD1; j_call: TRBJ1-2; v_call: TRBV27; cdr3_nt: TGTGCCAGCAGTGCCAACATACAGGGGTTCTATGGCTACACCTTC; cdr3_aa: CASSANIQGFYGYTF
clone_size: many; d_call: TRBD1; j_call: TRBJ2-1; v_call: TRBV19; cdr3_nt: TGTGCCAGTAGCTGGGGACAGGGGGCTGATGAGCAGTTCTTC; cdr3_aa: CASSWGQGADEQFF
clone_size: many; d_call: -; j_call: TRBJ2-7; v_call: TRBV12-3/TRBV12-4; cdr3_nt: TGTGCCAGCACCAGGAGTAGCACCTACGAGCAGTACTTC; cdr3_aa: CASTRSSTYEQYF
clone_size: many; d_call: -; j_call: TRBJ2-7; v_call: TRBV4-1; cdr3_nt: TGCGCCAGCAGCCAGGTGGGGACTGCAAGCTACGAGCAGTACTTC; cdr3_aa: CASSQVGTASYEQYF
clone_size: -; d_call: TRBD2; j_call: TRBJ2-5; v_call: TRBV7-3; cdr3_nt: TGTGCCAGCTTCGGTTGTATTCTAGCGGGAGGCAGGGAGACCCAGTACTTC; cdr3_aa: CASFGCILAGGRETQYF
clone_size: -; d_call: -; j_call: TRBJ1-1; v_call: TRBV25-1; cdr3_nt: TGTGCCAGCAGTGTATCCGGGCGGGGCACTGAAGCTTTCTTT; cdr3_aa: CASSVSGRGTEAFF
clone_size: many; d_call: -; j_call: TRBJ2-7; v_call: TRBV6-5; cdr3_nt: TGTGCCAGCAGCCCAGACAGAGCCTACGAGCAGTACTTC; cdr3_aa: CASSPDRAYEQYF
clone_size: many; d_call: TRBD2; j_call: TRBJ2-1; v_call: TRBV28; cdr3_nt: TGTGCCAGCAGTCGGGGGGAGGGCCGCAATGAGCAGTTCTTC; cdr3_aa: CASSRGEGRNEQFF